The 30 T cell receptor beta chains below were found in one sample sequenced in a study of pediatric ulcerative colitis. Produced via immunoSEQ multiplex PCR; TCRdb's table is partial and in-frame only. Among roughly 37,000 clones listed, around four fifths were seen once. Material for sequencing was blood. The receptors derive from a girl under 18 with moderate ulcerative colitis.

The rearrangement links TRBV7-2 to TRBJ2-7; D gene ambiguous. The CDR3 totals 14 residues. The V gene lost 4 bases and the J gene lost 2 bases, with 12 bases spanning the gap. CDR1 and CDR2 from the germline V gene are SGHTA and FQGNSA. CDR3 nucleotides: TGTGCCAGCAGCTCACCCCGGACCCCCTACGAGCAGTACTTC. Protein: CASSSPRTPYEQYF.

Concerning this clone itself: This specimen includes other DNA sequences encoding the same CDR3. CDR3 sequence: CASSYGGTEAFF. For the CDR3, the DNA is TGTGCCAGCAGTTACGGGGGTACTGAAGCTTTCTTT. This chain joins TRBV6-5 and TRBJ1-1; D is perhaps TRBD1 (5 bases). Germline CDR1 and CDR2: MNHEY and SVGAGI. The CDR3 spans 12 residues. Trimming stripped 2 bases from V and 5 bases from J, with 6 bases between.

This sequence joins TRBV7-9 and TRBJ2-2; D is uncertain. The V gene's germline CDR1 is SEHNR and CDR2 FQNEAQ (reference sequence). CDR3 length: 12 residues. The ends were cut back, 6 bases at V and 0 bases at J, with 2 bases in the middle. CDR3 DNA sequence: TGTGCCAGCAGTCCGAACACCGGGGAGCTGTTTTTT. Amino acids: CASSPNTGELFF.

CDR3 loop: CASSSYSVGTGNQPQHF. The DNA of the CDR3 is TGTGCCAGCAGCTCTTATTCTGTCGGGACAGGGAATCAGCCCCAGCATTTT. The chain uses TRBV7-9 and TRBJ1-5; 9 positions match TRBD1. This CDR3 region has 17 residues. CDR1 SEHNR and CDR2 FQNEAQ come from the germline V gene (reference sequence). Germline trimming cut 4 bases from V and 4 bases from J; bases unmatched to any gene: 11.

V is TRBV2 and J is TRBJ1-6; D may be TRBD1 (5 bases). The CDR3 contains 14 residues. Germline lookup yields CDR1 SNHLY and CDR2 FYNNEI. Between the trimmed V and J ends, which lost 3 bases and 6 bases, there was a span of 9 bases. The chain's CDR3 is CASSEGPANSPLHF. For the CDR3, the DNA is TGTGCCAGCAGTGAGGGACCGGCTAATTCACCCCTCCACTTT.

The chain combines TRBV5-6 with TRBJ1-1; D possibly corresponds to TRBD1 (6 bases). This CDR3 has 12 amino acids. The germline CDR1 and CDR2 sequences are SGHDT and YYEEEE. V was clipped by 4 bases and J by 11 bases, with 15 bases between them. The DNA for the CDR3 is TGTGCCAGCAGCGTAACAGGGTACGGGGCTTTCTTT. Its protein is CASSVTGYGAFF.

The rearrangement joins TRBV6-1 to TRBJ2-7; D remains ambiguous. Germline V gene data show CDR1 as MNHNS and CDR2 as SASEGT. With 8 bases removed from V and 6 bases from J, the gap between germline ends came to 17 bases. The CDR3 runs to 13 residues. CDR3 in amino acids: CASAAVFVAEQYF. CDR3 in DNA: TGTGCCAGCGCTGCAGTTTTTGTAGCCGAGCAGTACTTC.

This rearrangement joins TRBV7-2 to TRBJ2-7; D might be TRBD1 (7 bases). With 5 bases removed from V and 2 bases from J, the gap between germline ends came to 19 bases. Germline CDR1 SGHTA, CDR2 FQGNSA. The CDR3 is 16 residues long. The CDR3 sequence: CASSTRGATPPYEQYF. CDR3 DNA sequence: TGTGCCAGCAGCACCAGGGGGGCGACCCCGCCCTACGAGCAGTACTTC.

V usage is TRBV14 and J usage is TRBJ1-5; 10 bases match TRBD1. V was clipped by 6 bases and J by 2 bases; unmatched bases: 10. The germline V gene has CDR1 SGHDN and CDR2 FVKESK. The CDR3 totals 17 residues. CDR3 sequence: CASRIPGTGVGNQPQHF. In DNA, the CDR3 is TGTGCCAGCAGGATCCCCGGGACAGGGGTGGGCAATCAGCCCCAGCATTTT.

The genes are TRBV29-1 and TRBJ1-2; D is perhaps TRBD1 (6 bases). CDR1 is SQVTM and CDR2 is ANQGSEA in the germline V gene. With 4 bases removed from V and 5 bases from J, the gap between germline ends came to 8 bases. There are 11 residues in the CDR3. CDR3 DNA sequence: TGCAGCGTTGGGCAGGGGTATGGCTACACCTTC. Its translation is CSVGQGYGYTF.

This clone was seen more than once but under ten times. This sequence joins TRBV25-1 and TRBJ2-2; no clear D. Looked up from germline, CDR1 is MGHDK and CDR2 is SYGVNS. V lost 5 bases to trimming and J lost 5 bases, with 9 bases between them. The CDR3 sequence is 13 residues long. This CDR3 is CASSPSQTGELFF. The CDR3 coding sequence is TGTGCCAGCAGTCCCTCTCAGACCGGGGAGCTGTTTTTT. The variable domain in full, completed from reference TRBV25-1 and TRBJ2-2, reads EADIYQTPRYLVIGTGKKITLECSQTMGHDKMYWYQQDPGMELHLIHYSYGVNSTEKGDLSSESTVSRIRTEHFPLTLESARPSHTSQYLCASSPSQTGELFFGEGSRLTVL.

CDR3 nucleotide sequence: TGCGCCAGCAGCCAAGAGGCCGGGACAGGCTACTCCTACGAGCAGTACTTC. Encoded protein: CASSQEAGTGYSYEQYF. The chain has TRBV4-1 and TRBJ2-7, with 8 bases identical to TRBD1. The V gene's germline CDR1 is MGHRA and CDR2 YSYEKL. Trimming took 0 bases from V and 0 from J; bases not matched to a gene: 7. There are 17 residues in the CDR3.

The chain carries TRBV6-5 and TRBJ1-5, with 9 bases fitting TRBD1. V dropped 6 bases and J dropped 6; count of bases not matched to a gene: 6. CDR3 length equals 14 residues. Germline V gives CDR1 MNHEY, CDR2 SVGAGI. CDR3 in amino acids: CASRQTGGGQPQHF. The CDR3 DNA reads TGTGCCAGCAGACAGACAGGGGGGGGTCAGCCCCAGCATTTT.

The rearrangement uses TRBV10-2 and TRBJ2-1; TRBD1 matches 8 bases. The CDR3 extends over 13 amino acids. With 6 bases clipped from V and 7 bases from J, the junction kept 5 bases outside the gene matches. Germline-derived CDR1 and CDR2 are WSHSY and SAAADI. CDR3 region: CASRQQGENEQFF. Written as DNA, the CDR3 is TGCGCCAGCAGACAACAGGGGGAGAATGAGCAGTTCTTC.

The chain joins TRBV5-1 to TRBJ2-5; D is possibly TRBD2 (6 bases). Trimming left V 5 bases short and J 5 bases short, with 10 bases between. This CDR3 is built from 12 residues. CDR1 and CDR2 (germline): SGHRS, YFSETQ. CDR3 DNA sequence: TGCGCCAGCAGTCCCCGGGGGGAGACCCAGTACTTC. Protein sequence: CASSPRGETQYF.

This clone was detected only a few times. The gene calls are TRBV30 and TRBJ2-1; D call uncertain. The CDR3 totals 14 residues. Looked up from germline, CDR1 is GTSNPN and CDR2 is SVGIG (reference sequence). Trimming shortened V by 2 bases and J by 1 base, and 9 bases separated the two germline ends. The CDR3 sequence: CAWSRRISYNEQFF. CDR3 sequence (DNA): TGTGCCTGGAGTCGACGGATATCCTACAATGAGCAGTTCTTC.

This clone was observed a few times. The rearrangement joins TRBV29-1 to TRBJ2-6; D is undetermined. This CDR3 spans 13 amino acids. Germline V gene lookup returns CDR1 SQVTM and CDR2 ANQGSEA. The V gene lost 6 bases and the J gene lost 0 bases, with 6 bases spanning the gap. CDR3 nucleotide sequence: TGCAGCGTGGCGATCTCTGGGGCCAACGTCCTGACTTTC. It translates to CSVAISGANVLTF.

The rearrangement links TRBV2 to TRBJ1-1, with TRBD1 matching 8 bases. The CDR3 has 14 residues. Unmatched junction bases numbered 4, after V lost 6 bases and J lost 1 base. Germline-derived CDR1 and CDR2 are SNHLY and FYNNEI. CDR3: CASRPDRANTEAFF. The CDR3 bases are TGTGCCAGCAGACCGGACAGGGCGAACACTGAAGCTTTCTTT. Drawing the rest from reference TRBV2 and TRBJ1-1, the complete variable domain is EPEVTQTPSHQVTQMGQEVILRCVPISNHLYFYWYRQILGQKVEFLVSFYNNEISEKSEIFDDQFSVERPDGSNFTLKIRSTKLEDSAMYFCASRPDRANTEAFFGQGTRLTVV.

This clone was counted only a few times. The V call is TRBV16, the J call TRBJ1-1; D is undetermined. This CDR3 has 13 amino acids. Trimming stripped 0 bases from V and 9 bases from J, with 11 bases between. Per the germline V gene, CDR1 is KGHSY and CDR2 is FQNENV. For the CDR3, the DNA is TGTGCCAGCAGCCAATCTGGAACAGAAAAAGCTTTCTTT. Its translation: CASSQSGTEKAFF.

This clone was counted between two and nine times. This chain links TRBV10-3 with TRBJ2-2, with D perhaps matching TRBD2 (5 bases). The CDR3 consists of 12 residues. V lost 7 bases to trimming and J lost 6 bases, with 9 bases between them. The germline gives CDR1 ENHRY, CDR2 SYGVKD. The CDR3 DNA sequence: TGTGCCATCACTAGCTCGGCCGGGGAGCTGTTTTTT. Translating it yields CAITSSAGELFF.

The chain has TRBV27 and TRBJ1-2, with 10 nucleotides matching TRBD1. The CDR3 runs 15 residues. Germline CDR1 is MNHEY and CDR2 is SMNVEV (reference sequence). J gave up 2 bases and V 2 bases, and 2 bases lay outside the gene matches. The CDR3 nucleotides read TGTGCCAGCAGTTTAGGGGGACAGGGGAACTATGGCTACACCTTC. Protein: CASSLGGQGNYGYTF.

The V and J genes are TRBV5-4 and TRBJ2-7; D is perhaps TRBD1 (10 bases). This CDR3 comprises 16 residues. V dropped 4 bases and J dropped 4 bases, with 21 bases sitting between them. CDR1 SGHNT and CDR2 YYREEE come from the germline V gene (reference sequence). CDR3 DNA: TGTGCCAGCAGCCAGGCGGGGGGGACAGGGGCGTACGAGCAGTACTTC. Residues: CASSQAGGTGAYEQYF. Full variable domain (outside the CDR3, taken from reference TRBV5-4 and TRBJ2-7): ETGVTQSPTHLIKTRGQQVTLRCSSQSGHNTVSWYQQALGQGPQFIFQYYREEENGRGNFPPRFSGLQFPNYSSELNVNALELDDSALYLCASSQAGGTGAYEQYFGPGTRLTVT.

This chain links TRBV7-2 with TRBJ1-5; D ambiguous. The CDR3 runs to 13 residues. The V end lost 6 bases, the J end lost 7 bases, and 13 bases lay between the germline ends. Germline V gene lookup returns CDR1 SGHTA and CDR2 FQGNSA. CDR3 in amino acids: CASSPHERQPQHF. In nucleotides, the CDR3 is TGTGCCAGCAGTCCTCACGAACGGCAGCCCCAGCATTTT.

The chain links TRBV13 to TRBJ2-7, with 7 bases aligning to TRBD1. V was pared by 5 bases and J by 4 bases, with 11 bases of the junction left unmatched. The CDR3 length is 15 residues. Germline CDR1 reads PRHDT; CDR2 reads FYEKMQ (reference sequence). CDR3: CASSLRRQGRYEQYF. In DNA form, the CDR3 reads TGTGCCAGCAGCCTACGTCGACAGGGCCGATACGAGCAGTACTTC.

J is TRBJ2-1 and V is TRBV5-4; 13 bases map to TRBD2. The CDR3 consists of 18 residues. Trimming removed 3 bases from V and 1 base from J; junction bases left unmatched: 7. Germline loops: CDR1 SGHNT, CDR2 YYREEE (reference sequence). DNA of the CDR3: TGTGCCAGCAGCTCGGGAGGACTAGCGGGAGTTTCCTACAATGAGCAGTTCTTC. Translated, it gives CASSSGGLAGVSYNEQFF.

V and J are TRBV29-1 and TRBJ2-2, with D perhaps TRBD1 (6 bases). The CDR3 contains 15 residues. Germline CDR1 reads SQVTM; CDR2 reads ANQGSEA. Trimming stripped 4 bases from V and 6 bases from J, with 18 bases between. The CDR3 DNA reads TGCAGCGTTGTGTCACTCGAACAGGGATCCGGGGAGCTGTTTTTT. Translation: CSVVSLEQGSGELFF.

V is TRBV15 and J is TRBJ1-4; unclear D gene. V was trimmed by 0 bases and J by 8 bases, leaving 13 bases between them. This CDR3 has 15 residues. Germline values: CDR1 LNHNV, CDR2 YYDKDF (reference sequence). The CDR3 here is CATSRDRGGREKLFF. The DNA for the CDR3 is TGTGCCACCAGCAGAGATAGAGGCGGCCGGGAAAAACTGTTTTTT.

The J gene is TRBJ1-5, the V gene TRBV28; D may be TRBD1 (6 bases). Germline CDR1 and CDR2: MDHEN and SYDVKM. The CDR3 has 15 residues. Trimming left V 6 bases short and J 7 bases short, with 19 bases between. This CDR3 reads CASSWGTGSGQPQHF. The CDR3 DNA reads TGTGCCAGCAGCTGGGGAACAGGGTCGGGGCAGCCCCAGCATTTT.

The chain combines TRBV7-3 with TRBJ2-3, with a possible D match to TRBD2 (5 bases). The germline gives CDR1 SGHTA, CDR2 FQGTGA. V was clipped by 4 bases and J by 0 bases, with 11 bases between them. The CDR3 contains 15 residues. The CDR3 is CASSYLPGSTDTQYF. In DNA form, the CDR3 reads TGTGCCAGCAGCTACCTCCCGGGAAGCACAGATACGCAGTATTTT.

This clone was observed once. The V and J genes are TRBV2 and TRBJ1-1; D remains unclear. Trimming stripped 7 bases from V and 0 bases from J, with 12 bases between. Germline lookup yields CDR1 SNHLY and CDR2 FYNNEI. This CDR3 contains 14 residues. CDR3 sequence reads: CASTRESLNTEAFF. The CDR3 DNA reads as TGTGCCAGCACCAGAGAATCATTGAACACTGAAGCTTTCTTT.